Here is one T cell receptor (beta chain) with its context. Its antigen is as yet unknown. The source of the sample is a study of vaccination effects on CD4 cells after COVID-19. V lost 0 bases and J 0 bases, leaving 8 bases between the germline ends. The CDR3 contains 15 residues. Germline loops: CDR1 SGHDT, CDR2 YYEEEE. Peptide-pool stimulation followed by sequencing identified expanded antigen-specific CD4+ clonotypes in the ViraFEST assay. On approximately day 9 of culture, CD4+ T cells were separated out. Vaccinated recipients, who were negative for nucleocapsid antibodies, had no history of SARS-CoV-2 infection. Half-medium changes using IL-2 medium occurred on days 3 and 7. This table comes from immunoSEQ multiplex PCR, and its TCRdb copy is limited to in-frame clones, with some not included. Of some 31,000 clones in the sample, less than 80% were seen once.

The sequencing here drew on CD4+ T cells from PBMCs cultured with HCoV-OC43 spike peptides, taken before COVID-19 vaccination. Subset described: HCoV-OC43 spike overlapping peptide pool stimulation. V is TRBV5-6 and J is TRBJ2-3, with D hard to call. The TCR sequence derives from a human donor who received a COVID-19 vaccine. The chain's CDR3 is CASSLAGFSTDTQYF. The CDR3 DNA follows: TGTGCCAGCAGCTTGGCCGGGTTTAGCACAGATACGCAGTATTTT.